A single sample is the source of the 7 T cell receptor beta chains below, sequenced in a study of T cells after yellow fever vaccination. MiXCR was run by TCRdb on the 5' RACE reads, yielding one entry per CDR3 protein. In the table there are around 300,000 distinct CDR3 sequences, about 4% of which are singletons. The sample here was PBMCs, taken 5 days after the yellow fever booster vaccination. Receptor source: a man between 18 and 35 years old who received the YFV17D yellow fever vaccine.

This chain joins TRBV4-1 and TRBJ2-5; unclear D gene. In germline, CDR1 is MGHRA, CDR2 YSYEKL. V lost 1 base and J lost 7, with 19 bases in between. The length of the CDR3 is 16 residues. The CDR3 DNA is TGCGCCAGCAGCCAAGCTTCAATAGGGATCGAAGGGACCCAGTACTTC. Residues: CASSQASIGIEGTQYF.

This clonotype was found a few times. This chain uses TRBV15 with TRBJ1-5; TRBD1 matches at 7 bases. Germline CDR1 LNHNV, CDR2 YYDKDF (reference sequence). The CDR3 sequence is 15 residues long. J lost 7 bases, V lost 0 bases, and 6 bases had no gene match. In DNA form, the CDR3 reads TGTGCCACCAGCAGAGATTTAGGGGGCGGACAGCCCCAGCATTTT. Protein sequence: CATSRDLGGGQPQHF.

This clonotype was found many times. This chain joins TRBV6-1 and TRBJ1-1, with D perhaps matching TRBD1 (6 bases). The CDR3 has 16 residues. V was shortened by 4 bases and J by 2 bases, with 17 bases between the two germline ends. Looked up from germline, CDR1 is MNHNS and CDR2 is SASEGT. CDR3 sequence (DNA): TGTGCCAGCAGTGTGGGGGGCTATGGGAAAAACACTGAAGCTTTCTTT. Amino acid sequence: CASSVGGYGKNTEAFF.

In this sample, this clonotype turned up a few times. The chain recombines TRBV15 with TRBJ1-3; no clear D gene. Germline V gene sequence: CDR1 LNHNV, CDR2 YYDKDF (reference sequence). Deletions cut 4 bases from V and 0 bases from J, with 1 base between. The CDR3 runs to 12 residues. The chain's CDR3 is CATSNSGNTIYF. CDR3 DNA sequence: TGTGCCACCAGCAACTCTGGAAACACCATATATTTT. Drawing the rest from reference TRBV15 and TRBJ1-3, the complete variable domain is DAMVIQNPRYQVTQFGKPVTLSCSQTLNHNVMYWYQQKSSQAPKLLFHYYDKDFNNEADTPDNFQSRRPNTSFCFLDIRSPGLGDTAMYLCATSNSGNTIYFGEGSWLTVV.

This chain links TRBV6-1 with TRBJ2-4, with a possible D match to TRBD1 (5 bases). Germline CDR1 reads MNHNS; CDR2 reads SASEGT. This CDR3 is built from 13 residues. V was cut by 0 bases and J by 5 bases, with 5 bases left in between. This CDR3 is CASSEAGQNIQYF. DNA of the CDR3: TGTGCCAGCAGTGAAGCGGGGCAAAACATTCAGTACTTC.

This clonotype appeared many times. CDR3 protein: CASSYTRESGGHNEQFF. For the CDR3, the DNA is TGTGCCAGCAGTTACACCCGTGAGAGCGGGGGACACAATGAGCAGTTCTTC. The V gene is TRBV6-6, the J gene TRBJ2-1; TRBD2 matches 8 bases. Germline V gives CDR1 MNHNY, CDR2 SVGAGI (reference sequence). The CDR3 extends over 17 amino acids. The trim removed 2 bases at V and 5 bases at J, leaving 11 bases unmatched.

This clonotype was counted only a few times. CDR3 coding DNA: TGTGCCAGCAAGGTCTCCTACAATGAGCAGTTCTTC. Translating gives CASKVSYNEQFF. The chain recombines TRBV12-3 or TRBV12-4 with TRBJ2-1; D unclear. This CDR3 has 12 residues. Trimming left V 7 bases short and J 0 bases short, with 4 bases between.